The 9 T cell receptor beta chains below all came from one sample that was sequenced in a study of blood T cells in healthy people across ages (dated by TCRdb to the mid-2010s). Libraries were built with 5' RACE. The sample was run on an Illumina HiSeq 2500. A second PCR of roughly 6 to 11 cycles was run with a J-beta primer mix and a sample-barcoded 5' primer. Through fastp at Q25 and MiXCR, TCRdb rebuilt clones from the public reads, retaining in-frame beta chains. Each entry is one CDR3 protein sequence, shown with its most common DNA and genes. This sample lists about 1,500,000 distinct CDR3 sequences; 28% were detected once. Roughly 8.2% of the sample comes from the top ten. The sample comprised blood. The receptors originated from a woman aged 25 to 39 in good health.

The rearrangement joins TRBV4-3 to TRBJ2-5; 8 bases are a match to TRBD2. Looked up from germline, CDR1 is LGHNA and CDR2 is YSLEER. CDR3 length: 17 residues. The V segment lost 0 bases and the J segment 11 bases; nucleotides outside the gene matches: 17. The CDR3 protein is CASSQDPRTSSYNEQYF. CDR3 DNA sequence: TGCGCCAGCAGCCAAGATCCCCGGACTAGCAGTTACAATGAGCAGTACTTC.

This clonotype was detected only a few times. At one boundary the junction diverges from the germline segment, which might be a read error. This chain links TRBV6-1 with TRBJ1-5, with D possibly matching TRBD1 (5 bases). The CDR3 runs to 15 residues. Per germline, CDR1 MNHNS and CDR2 SASEGT. The CDR3 nucleotides are TGTGCCAGCCGTGACCCAACCGGTTCAGGGCAGCCCCAGCATTTT. Amino acid sequence: CASRDPTGSGQPQHF.

This clonotype was counted at least ten times. The V call is TRBV4-3, the J call TRBJ2-7; D unclear. The V and J ends lost 1 base and 9 bases respectively, with 13 bases between them. The germline CDR1 and CDR2 sequences are LGHNA and YSLEER. This CDR3 region has 13 residues. For the CDR3, the DNA is TGCGCCAGCAGCCAAGGCAGCTCAACCGGGCAGTACTTC. Residues: CASSQGSSTGQYF.

The V gene is TRBV20-1, the J gene TRBJ2-3, with unresolved D. The CDR3 is 16 residues long. V was pared by 1 base and J by 0 bases, with 14 bases between. In germline, CDR1 is DFQATT, CDR2 SNEGSKA (reference sequence). The CDR3 DNA sequence: TGCAGTGCTAGAGTTGAGCCGCGCAGTAGCACAGATACGCAGTATTTT. It encodes CSARVEPRSSTDTQYF.

This clonotype was counted at least ten times. The chain has TRBV10-3 and TRBJ1-2; tentative D call: TRBD1 (5 bases). CDR3 length: 14 residues. Trimming cost V 8 bases and J 4 bases, with 17 bases left between them. In germline, CDR1 is ENHRY, CDR2 SYGVKD. The CDR3 DNA reads as TGTGCCATCTGGGCGGGGACGGAAACCTATGGCTACACCTTC. Amino acids: CAIWAGTETYGYTF.

The chain recombines TRBV12-3 or TRBV12-4 with TRBJ2-2; D is possibly TRBD1 or TRBD2 (6 bases each). V was shortened by 6 bases and J by 0 bases, with 17 bases between the two germline ends. The CDR3 loop spans 17 amino acids. The CDR3 DNA sequence: TGTGCCAGCAGCTGGGCCTCAGGGGAGGCGAACACCGGGGAGCTGTTTTTT. Residues: CASSWASGEANTGELFF.

The sample holds a few counts of this clonotype. The rearrangement joins TRBV12-3 or TRBV12-4 to TRBJ1-2; 7 positions agree with TRBD1. Germline trimming cut 6 bases from V and 2 bases from J; bases unmatched to any gene: 12. The CDR3 has 16 amino acids. Here the CDR3 DNA reads TGTGCCAGCAGACTGACAGGGATCCCTCGAAACTATGGCTACACCTTC. Amino acids: CASRLTGIPRNYGYTF.

The J gene is TRBJ2-7, the V gene TRBV20-1; 10 positions agree with TRBD2. Germline V lookup: CDR1 DFQATT, CDR2 SNEGSKA (reference sequence). V shed 6 bases, J shed 2 bases, and the junction held 7 bases outside the gene matches. This CDR3 has 14 amino acids. CDR3 sequence (DNA): TGCAGTGCCTGGACTAGCGGCCGCCCCTACGAGCAGTACTTC. Its protein product is CSAWTSGRPYEQYF.

This clonotype was found a few times. The CDR3 reads CASSGVTGGYEQYF. The CDR3 bases are TGTGCCAGCAGCGGAGTCACAGGGGGGTACGAGCAGTACTTC. The rearrangement uses TRBV9 and TRBJ2-7; 8 nucleotides agree with TRBD1. Germline CDR1 and CDR2: SGDLS and YYNGEE. The CDR3 runs 14 residues. V lost 3 bases, J lost 4 bases, and 6 bases stayed unmatched.